Listed here are 7 T cell receptor beta chains from one sample, sequenced in a study of control samples from healthy donors and cancer patients. Clones were sequenced by immunoSEQ multiplex PCR, and TCRdb holds only the in-frame ones, with some missing. Of about 47,000 clones listed, about 80% are singletons. The sequencing input was blood. The receptor set was obtained from a man between 65 and 79 years old in good health.

The V call is TRBV25-1, the J call TRBJ2-1, with 13 positions matching TRBD2. Trimming took 6 bases from V and 7 from J; bases not matched to a gene: 12. CDR3 length: 17 residues. The germline gives CDR1 MGHDK, CDR2 SYGVNS. The CDR3 sequence: CASSTSGTSGNRNEQFF. The DNA of the CDR3 is TGTGCCAGCAGCACCTCCGGGACTAGCGGGAATCGAAATGAGCAGTTCTTC.

The rearrangement joins TRBV11-3 to TRBJ1-2; D not resolved. Germline loops: CDR1 SGHNT, CDR2 YENEEA. CDR3 length: 12 amino acids. V dropped 1 base and J dropped 4 bases, with 4 bases sitting between them. The CDR3, as DNA: TGTGCCAGCAGCTTAGGGGCCTATGGCTACACCTTC. It encodes CASSLGAYGYTF. Variable domain in full (rest from reference TRBV11-3 and TRBJ1-2): EAGVVQSPRYKIIEKKQPVAFWCNPISGHNTLYWYLQNLGQGPELLIRYENEEAVDDSQLPKDRFSAERLKGVDSTLKIQPAELGDSAVYLCASSLGAYGYTFGSGTRLTVV.

The chain couples TRBV6-5 to TRBJ2-7, with 8 bases matching TRBD1. J was trimmed by 0 bases and V by 6 bases; bases with no gene match: 7. Germline V gene sequence: CDR1 MNHEY, CDR2 SVGAGI. The CDR3 totals 15 residues. The CDR3 reads CASSLRTGLSYEQYF. The CDR3 DNA sequence: TGTGCCAGCAGCCTAAGGACAGGGCTCTCCTACGAGCAGTACTTC.

This chain links TRBV4-1 with TRBJ2-3, with 7 nucleotides matching TRBD1. Trimming cost V 5 bases and J 2 bases; bases outside gene matches: 4. The CDR3 covers 14 residues. Germline lookup yields CDR1 MGHRA and CDR2 YSYEKL. In DNA form, the CDR3 reads TGCGCCAGCAGCTACACAGGGGACACAGATACGCAGTATTTT. Translating it yields CASSYTGDTDTQYF.

The rearrangement uses TRBV7-9 and TRBJ2-7; D is unresolved. The CDR3 has 13 amino acids. CDR1 is SEHNR and CDR2 is FQNEAQ in the germline V gene (reference sequence). V shed 1 base and J shed 4 bases, with 8 bases lying between them. CDR3 nucleotide sequence: TGTGCCAGCAGCTTAGGATTTGCATACGAGCAGTACTTC. This codes for CASSLGFAYEQYF.

This sequence joins TRBV21-1 and TRBJ1-5. TRBV21-1 is annotated as a pseudogene. This CDR3 is 21 amino acids long. This CDR3 is CASIFQPRTDQTIQLNQPQHF. CDR3 in DNA: TGTGCCAGTATCTTCCAGCCTCGAACCGATCAGACTATACAATTAAATCAGCCCCAGCATTTT.

The chain couples TRBV2 to TRBJ1-4; D remains unclear. Germline assignment: CDR1 SNHLY and CDR2 FYNNEI. The V end lost 4 bases, the J end lost 8 bases, and 5 bases lay between the germline ends. CDR3 length: 11 amino acids. CDR3 coding DNA: TGTGCCAGCAGTGGGGCCGAAAAACTGTTTTTT. It yields the protein CASSGAEKLFF.